A single sample is the source of the 20 T cell receptor beta chains below, sequenced in a study of T cells in Graves' hyperthyroidism and ophthalmopathy. From RNA transcripts, TCR beta CDR3 regions were amplified. HTBI primers drove first-round RT-PCR of the TCR CDR3. TCRdb reprocessed the multiplex PCR reads with MiXCR, giving one entry per CDR3 protein. The sample records 500,000 to 650,000 distinct CDR3 sequences, less than 20% being singletons. The sequenced sample was blood. Receptor source: a man aged 40-49 years with Graves' ophthalmopathy.

The chain couples TRBV7-9 to TRBJ1-1; 7 bases align to TRBD1. From germline, CDR1 is SEHNR and CDR2 FQNEAQ (reference sequence). The V gene end was trimmed by 10 bases and the J gene end by 2 bases; junction bases not matched to a gene: 7. The CDR3 runs to 13 residues. CDR3 coding DNA: TGTGCCACCCGACAGGGTGTAAACACTGAAGCTTTCTTT. This encodes CATRQGVNTEAFF.

Only a few counts were recorded for this clonotype. J is TRBJ1-5 and V is TRBV7-9; 8 bases fit TRBD1. Trimming took 1 base from V and 2 from J; bases not matched to a gene: 10. CDR3 length equals 18 residues. The germline V gene has CDR1 SEHNR and CDR2 FQNEAQ (reference sequence). Here the CDR3 DNA reads TGTGCCAGCAGCTTAGGGTCAGGGGGCGATGGGGGCAATCAGCCCCAGCATTTT. This encodes CASSLGSGGDGGNQPQHF. Together with reference TRBV7-9 and TRBJ1-5, the CDR3 gives the full variable domain: DTGVSQNPRHKITKRGQNVTFRCDPISEHNRLYWYRQTLGQGPEFLTYFQNEAQLEKSRLLSDRFSAERPKGSFSTLEIQRTEQGDSAMYLCASSLGSGGDGGNQPQHFGDGTRLSIL.

The CDR3 DNA follows: TGTGCCATCAGTGGGGGCTTCACAGGGGGCGGTTGGAATACGCAGTATTTT. This codes for CAISGGFTGGGWNTQYF. The V and J genes are TRBV10-3 and TRBJ2-3; TRBD1 matches 9 bases. V lost 4 bases and J lost 7; bases outside the gene matches: 15. Looked up from germline, CDR1 is ENHRY and CDR2 is SYGVKD. The CDR3 covers 17 residues.

This clonotype was recorded a few times. This chain links TRBV7-2 with TRBJ2-3, with no clear D. V shed 0 bases and J shed 5 bases, with 12 bases lying between them. CDR3 length: 15 residues. Germline V gene sequence: CDR1 SGHTA, CDR2 FQGNSA. This chain's CDR3 is CASSLAGGVLDTQYF. CDR3 bases: TGTGCCAGCAGCTTAGCGGGTGGCGTTCTAGATACGCAGTATTTT.

J is TRBJ2-5 and V is TRBV20-1, with 7 bases identical to TRBD2. Germline loops: CDR1 DFQATT, CDR2 SNEGSKA (reference sequence). This CDR3 has 13 amino acids. The J segment lost 4 bases and the V segment lost 4 bases, leaving 6 bases of the junction unmatched. CDR3 sequence: CSAIPTSRETQYF. The CDR3 bases are TGCAGTGCTATCCCGACTAGCAGAGAGACCCAGTACTTC.

In this sample, this clonotype turned up many times. The chain combines TRBV2 with TRBJ1-2, with 9 bases matching TRBD1. Germline CDR1 is SNHLY and CDR2 is FYNNEI. J was trimmed by 6 bases and V by 4 bases; bases with no gene match: 3. CDR3 length equals 13 residues. The DNA of the CDR3 is TGTGCCAGCAGTGCACAGGGGGCTAATGGCTACACCTTC. This codes for CASSAQGANGYTF. The complete variable domain, with remaining parts taken from reference TRBV2 and TRBJ1-2, reads EPEVTQTPSHQVTQMGQEVILRCVPISNHLYFYWYRQILGQKVEFLVSFYNNEISEKSEIFDDQFSVERPDGSNFTLKIRSTKLEDSAMYFCASSAQGANGYTFGSGTRLTVV.

This clonotype was counted between two and nine times. The V gene is TRBV7-2, the J gene TRBJ2-5; D gene ambiguous. Germline V lookup: CDR1 SGHTA, CDR2 FQGNSA. The length of the CDR3 is 13 residues. Trimming took off 4 bases at V and 1 base at J, with 7 bases between the two ends. The CDR3 spells CASSSQRQETQYF. The CDR3 nucleotides are TGTGCCAGCAGCTCCCAGCGCCAAGAGACCCAGTACTTC. The whole variable domain, remainder taken from reference TRBV7-2 and TRBJ2-5, is GAGVSQSPSNKVTEKGKDVELRCDPISGHTALYWYRQSLGQGLEFLIYFQGNSAPDKSGLPSDRFSAERTGGSVSTLTIQRTQQEDSAVYLCASSSQRQETQYFGPGTRLLVL.

This clonotype was counted between two and nine times. This sequence joins TRBV7-9 and TRBJ1-1; D not resolved. The germline gives CDR1 SEHNR, CDR2 FQNEAQ (reference sequence). This CDR3 spans 18 amino acids. V shed 1 base and J shed 4 bases, with 22 bases lying between them. The CDR3 spells CASSLVMGYGTMSTEAFF. CDR3 DNA sequence: TGTGCCAGCAGCTTAGTCATGGGGTATGGCACCATGAGCACTGAAGCTTTCTTT.

This clonotype was detected many times. The chain employs TRBV5-1 and TRBJ2-7, with TRBD1 identical over 8 bases. The CDR3 sequence is 14 residues long. V shed 3 bases, J shed 4 bases, and the junction held 6 bases outside the gene matches. Germline V gene sequence: CDR1 SGHRS, CDR2 YFSETQ. The CDR3 sequence is CASSYGQGAYEQYF. The CDR3 DNA reads as TGCGCCAGCAGCTACGGACAGGGAGCTTACGAGCAGTACTTC.

The chain couples TRBV10-1 to TRBJ2-3, with unresolved D. The V gene's germline CDR1 is WNHNN and CDR2 SYGVQD (reference sequence). This CDR3 comprises 14 residues. Trimming cost V 6 bases and J 3 bases, with 13 bases left between them. As DNA, the CDR3 is TGCGCCAGCAGCGGACCCGCGCTGACAGATACGCAGTATTTT. Protein product: CASSGPALTDTQYF.

The rearrangement links TRBV6-1 to TRBJ1-1; possible D gene TRBD1, 5 bases. CDR3 length: 13 residues. Germline V gene data show CDR1 as MNHNS and CDR2 as SASEGT. Trimming pared 3 bases from V and 5 bases from J, leaving 10 bases between. The CDR3 sequence is CASSDVRGTEAFF. The CDR3 DNA is TGTGCCAGCAGTGATGTGCGGGGGACTGAAGCTTTCTTT.

The rearrangement links TRBV6-2 or TRBV6-3 to TRBJ2-1, with 9 bases fitting TRBD2. This CDR3 has 15 amino acids. Germline trimming cut 5 bases from V and 9 bases from J; bases unmatched to any gene: 11. Germline V lookup: CDR1 MNHEY, CDR2 SVGEGT. The CDR3 loop reads CASSRLEAGGREQFF. The CDR3 region has the DNA TGTGCCAGCAGTCGCCTCGAAGCGGGGGGTCGTGAGCAGTTCTTC.

The V gene is TRBV6-1, the J gene TRBJ2-3; possible D gene TRBD1, 6 bases. In germline, CDR1 is MNHNS, CDR2 SASEGT. Trimming left V 8 bases short and J 1 base short, with 10 bases between. The CDR3 covers 13 residues. The CDR3 sequence is CASGGRGTDTQYF. The CDR3, as DNA: TGTGCCAGCGGGGGCCGGGGCACAGATACGCAGTATTTT.

The chain couples TRBV6-1 to TRBJ1-1; TRBD1 might be the D (6 bases). There are 15 residues in the CDR3. Per germline, CDR1 MNHNS and CDR2 SASEGT. V lost 2 bases and J lost 1, with 11 bases in between. CDR3 sequence (DNA): TGTGCCAGCAGTGAACGAATACAGGGGAACACTGAAGCTTTCTTT. The encoded protein is CASSERIQGNTEAFF.

Comments on this clonotype: A much larger clone differs from this one at a single base, so this may be a read error. J is TRBJ1-1 and V is TRBV6-1; 8 bases are a match to TRBD1. Looked up from germline, CDR1 is MNHNS and CDR2 is SASEGT. CDR3 length equals 14 residues. The V and J ends lost 7 bases and 5 bases, in that order; junction bases with no gene match: 9. In nucleotides, the CDR3 is TGTGCCAGCATCGACAGGGGCCGGTGGACTGAAGCTTTCTTT. Translation gives CASIDRGRWTEAFF.

This clonotype was recorded once. The chain carries TRBV6-2 or TRBV6-3 and TRBJ2-2; maybe TRBD1 (6 bases). Trimming left V 10 bases short and J 4 bases short, with 13 bases between. The V gene's germline CDR1 is MNHEY and CDR2 SVGEGT. The CDR3 sequence is 13 residues long. CDR3 in amino acids: CATRQAPTGELFF. Written as DNA, the CDR3 is TGTGCCACCCGACAGGCGCCCACCGGGGAGCTGTTTTTT.

This clonotype appeared many times. The chain joins TRBV2 to TRBJ1-2; 7 bases fit TRBD1. In germline, CDR1 is SNHLY, CDR2 FYNNEI. The CDR3 extends over 15 amino acids. Unmatched junction bases numbered 4, after V lost 2 bases and J lost 1 base. For the CDR3, the DNA is TGTGCCAGCAGTGAAAGGGGGACAGTTAACTATGGCTACACCTTC. Amino acid sequence: CASSERGTVNYGYTF.

This clonotype was found a few times. The chain has TRBV3-1 and TRBJ1-2, with D possibly TRBD1 on 6 matching bases. The CDR3 runs to 14 residues. Germline lookup yields CDR1 LGHDT and CDR2 YNNKEL (reference sequence). Trimming stripped 4 bases from V and 5 bases from J, with 14 bases between. The DNA of the CDR3 is TGTGCCAGCAGCCTAAAGAACAGGGCATATGGCTACACCTTC. This translates into CASSLKNRAYGYTF. Looking up the rest from reference TRBV3-1 and TRBJ1-2 gives the full variable domain: DTAVSQTPKYLVTQMGNDKSIKCEQNLGHDTMYWYKQDSKKFLKIMFSYNNKELIINETVPNRFSPKSPDKAHLNLHINSLELGDSAVYFCASSLKNRAYGYTFGSGTRLTVV.

The CDR3 DNA reads as TGTGCCAGCAGCCAGTGGGGACAGGGGAGCAATCAGCCCCAGCATTTT. Encoded protein: CASSQWGQGSNQPQHF. The V and J genes are TRBV7-2 and TRBJ1-5; 10 positions agree with TRBD1. V lost 5 bases and J lost 1; bases outside the gene matches: 5. The germline V gene has CDR1 SGHTA and CDR2 FQGNSA. CDR3 length equals 16 residues.

The chain employs TRBV12-5 and TRBJ2-1; 10 bases are shared with TRBD2. CDR1 is LGHNT, CDR2 FRNRAP, per germline. The CDR3 is 16 amino acids. The V segment lost 2 bases and the J segment 4 bases; nucleotides outside the gene matches: 5. Here the CDR3 DNA reads TGTGCTAGTGGTTTGTCAGTAGCGGGAGGTTACAATGAGCAGTTCTTC. Protein: CASGLSVAGGYNEQFF. The whole variable domain, filled in from reference TRBV12-5 and TRBJ2-1, reads DARVTQTPRHKVTEMGQEVTMRCQPILGHNTVFWYRQTMMQGLELLAYFRNRAPLDDSGMPKDRFSAEMPDATLATLKIQPSEPRDSAVYFCASGLSVAGGYNEQFFGPGTRLTVL.